The clone carrying this T cell receptor beta chain was counted once. The CDR3 has 14 amino acids. V dropped 5 bases and J dropped 2 bases, with 10 bases sitting between them. Germline assignment: CDR1 LNHDA and CDR2 SQIVND (reference sequence). Authors' data handling: Estimated nucleated cell counts came from reference gene primer amplification. The method was immunoSEQ multiplex PCR; TCRdb's version includes in-frame clones alone and lacks a portion of them. D and trimming were read from the DNA, whereas the V and J calls and clone size are those reported in that table. The sample lists fewer than 250,000 clones, 92% occurring once. The data stem from a study of blood T cell repertoires in COVID-19. Study context: Nucleic acid was either cDNA or gDNA, and it came from T cells, B-cell-depleted T cells, or PBMCs.

The V and J genes are TRBV19 and TRBJ1-5; D perhaps matches TRBD1 (5 bases). The source material was peripheral blood. The receptor was isolated from a man aged 30-40 years with acute or convalescent COVID-19. The CDR3 region has the DNA TGTGCCAGTAGTGGCGGGGGGGGCAATCAGCCCCAGCATTTT. Protein: CASSGGGGNQPQHF.